Listed here are 31 T cell receptor beta chains from one sample, sequenced in a study of blood T cell repertoires in COVID-19. TCRdb's copy holds only in-frame clones and misses some; the assay was immunoSEQ multiplex PCR. Of some 100,000 clones in the sample, nearly 90% were seen once. Sequenced sample: peripheral blood. The source of these receptors is an older woman with acute or convalescent COVID-19.

The chain carries TRBV9 and TRBJ2-6, with 9 nucleotides matching TRBD2. Germline-derived CDR1 and CDR2 are SGDLS and YYNGEE. The trim removed 7 bases at V and 0 bases at J, leaving 11 bases unmatched. This CDR3 is 18 amino acids long. DNA for the CDR3: TGTGCCAGCGCCCCGGGCCTAGCGGGAAACTCTGGGGCCAACGTCCTGACTTTC. It yields the protein CASAPGLAGNSGANVLTF.

V usage is TRBV7-3 and J usage is TRBJ2-7; 12 nucleotides agree with TRBD1. The germline V gene encodes CDR1 SGHTA and CDR2 FQGTGA. The CDR3 runs 15 residues. Unmatched junction bases numbered 8, after V lost 6 bases and J lost 5 bases. DNA of the CDR3: TGTGCCAGCAGTCGAGACGGGACAGGGGGCAACGAGCAGTACTTC. Translating gives CASSRDGTGGNEQYF.

The chain combines TRBV28 with TRBJ2-1, with 9 bases identical to TRBD2. This CDR3 contains 15 residues. Per germline, CDR1 MDHEN and CDR2 SYDVKM. The V gene end was trimmed by 5 bases and the J gene end by 2 bases; junction bases not matched to a gene: 4. Written as DNA, the CDR3 is TGTGCCAGCAGTATGGGACTAGCCCCCTACAATGAGCAGTTCTTC. Translated, it gives CASSMGLAPYNEQFF.

The V gene is TRBV6-5, the J gene TRBJ2-3; 7 nucleotides match TRBD1. Trimming at V came to 6 bases and at J to 0 bases, leaving 6 bases not matched to a gene. The CDR3 is 15 residues long. Germline CDR1 reads MNHEY; CDR2 reads SVGAGI. The CDR3 region has the DNA TGTGCCAGCAGAGCGACAGGGCTGAGCACAGATACGCAGTATTTT. It translates to CASRATGLSTDTQYF.

This clone was observed a handful of times. The V call is TRBV7-3, the J call TRBJ1-2; 11 bases match TRBD1. Germline V gene lookup returns CDR1 SGHTA and CDR2 FQGTGA. The CDR3 runs 16 residues. After removal of 5 bases from V and 4 bases from J, the junction contained 9 bases not matched to a gene. CDR3 region: CASSQDPGQGGYGYTF. Here the CDR3 DNA reads TGTGCCAGCAGCCAAGATCCGGGACAGGGGGGCTATGGCTACACCTTC.

The J gene is TRBJ1-6, the V gene TRBV5-5; no firm D call. Trimming took off 5 bases at V and 5 bases at J, with 14 bases between the two ends. CDR3 size: 15 residues. The V gene's germline CDR1 is SGHKS and CDR2 YYEKEE (reference sequence). The CDR3 DNA follows: TGTGCCAGCAGTTTTTTTGACGGGGATAATTCACCCCTCCACTTT. It is translated as CASSFFDGDNSPLHF. Supplemented by reference TRBV5-5 and TRBJ1-6, the full variable domain reads DAGVTQSPTHLIKTRGQQVTLRCSPISGHKSVSWYQQVLGQGPQFIFQYYEKEERGRGNFPDRFSARQFPNYSSELNVNALLLGDSALYLCASSFFDGDNSPLHFGNGTRLTVT.

The chain recombines TRBV6-5 with TRBJ1-2, with unresolved D. V lost 2 bases to trimming and J lost 6 bases, with 13 bases between them. This CDR3 has 14 residues. Looked up from germline, CDR1 is MNHEY and CDR2 is SVGAGI. For the CDR3, the DNA is TGTGCCAGCAGTTACGTTCGGGGAGGCCATGGCTACACCTTC. This translates into CASSYVRGGHGYTF.

Only one count was recorded for this clone. The V call is TRBV24-1, the J call TRBJ2-1; weak D call: TRBD2 (5 bases). Germline lookup yields CDR1 KGHDR and CDR2 SFDVKD. The CDR3 contains 15 residues. Trimming stripped 3 bases from V and 7 bases from J, with 15 bases between. CDR3 in amino acids: CATSDPAEVANEQFF. The CDR3 bases are TGTGCCACCAGTGATCCCGCGGAGGTGGCGAATGAGCAGTTCTTC.

The V call is TRBV21-1, the J call TRBJ2-7; TRBD2, the table's D call, was not compared with the DNA. TRBV21-1 is recorded as a pseudogene. CDR3 length: 14 residues. The CDR3 DNA is TGTGCCAGCAGCAGCGGACTAGCTACCTACGAGCAGTACGTC. It yields the protein CASSSGLATYEQYV.

This chain links TRBV19 with TRBJ1-2, with D possibly matching TRBD1 (6 bases). The CDR3 runs to 16 residues. V was trimmed by 3 bases and J by 0 bases, leaving 14 bases between them. Germline values: CDR1 LNHDA, CDR2 SQIVND (reference sequence). The DNA of the CDR3 is TGTGCCAGTAGTATGGACAGAAAGGGGACTAACTATGGCTACACCTTC. It codes for CASSMDRKGTNYGYTF. Together with reference TRBV19 and TRBJ1-2, the CDR3 gives the full variable domain: DGGITQSPKYLFRKEGQNVTLSCEQNLNHDAMYWYRQDPGQGLRLIYYSQIVNDFQKGDIAEGYSVSREKKESFPLTVTSAQKNPTAFYLCASSMDRKGTNYGYTFGSGTRLTVV.

The CDR3 here is CASSIMGGPLAGELFF. The CDR3 region has the DNA TGTGCCAGTAGTATCATGGGGGGACCACTGGCCGGGGAGCTGTTTTTT. This chain links TRBV19 with TRBJ2-2; D may be TRBD2 (6 bases). The CDR3 runs 16 residues. V lost 3 bases, J lost 6 bases, and 17 bases lay in between. CDR1 LNHDA and CDR2 SQIVND come from the germline V gene (reference sequence).

This clone was seen a single time. This rearrangement joins TRBV19 to TRBJ2-3; TRBD1 agrees at 9 bases. The CDR3 is 16 residues long. Trimming at V came to 5 bases and at J to 4 bases, leaving 10 bases not matched to a gene. Germline CDR1 and CDR2: LNHDA and SQIVND (reference sequence). The CDR3 loop reads CASSSPGQGRADTQYF. Here the CDR3 DNA reads TGTGCCAGTAGTTCTCCGGGACAGGGTCGGGCAGATACGCAGTATTTT.

This clone was seen a single time. The chain recombines TRBV19 with TRBJ1-3; D is unclear. Germline CDR1 LNHDA, CDR2 SQIVND (reference sequence). Trimming shortened V by 1 base and J by 0 bases, and 7 bases separated the two germline ends. This CDR3 is 15 amino acids long. The CDR3 region is CASSIVGDSGNTIYF. As DNA, the CDR3 is TGTGCCAGTAGTATAGTCGGGGACTCTGGAAACACCATATATTTT.

J is TRBJ2-5 and V is TRBV5-1; TRBD2 matches at 7 bases. CDR1 and CDR2 (germline): SGHRS, YFSETQ. The CDR3 consists of 14 residues. V lost 7 bases to trimming and J lost 3 bases; unmatched junction nucleotides: 9. The CDR3 protein is CASARLAAEETQYF. The CDR3 bases are TGCGCCAGCGCTCGGCTAGCGGCTGAAGAGACCCAGTACTTC.

The chain links TRBV5-6 to TRBJ1-6; 7 bases are a match to TRBD1. Germline CDR1 is SGHDT and CDR2 is YYEEEE. The CDR3 length is 14 residues. Trimming at V came to 3 bases and at J to 7 bases, leaving 4 bases not matched to a gene. The CDR3 loop is CASSYLRGNSPLHF. As DNA, the CDR3 is TGTGCCAGCAGCTACCTCAGGGGGAATTCACCCCTCCACTTT.

This clone occurred a few times. V gene TRBV19 combines with J gene TRBJ1-2; a weak D match, TRBD1 (6 bases). The germline gives CDR1 LNHDA, CDR2 SQIVND (reference sequence). The length of the CDR3 is 10 residues. V was pared by 10 bases and J by 5 bases, with 8 bases between. CDR3 sequence reads: CATRGYGYTF. For the CDR3, the DNA is TGTGCCACGAGGGGGTATGGCTACACCTTC.

This chain joins TRBV19 and TRBJ2-1; a possible D gene is TRBD2 (6 bases). V was cut by 6 bases and J by 2 bases, with 8 bases left in between. The CDR3 length is 13 residues. CDR1 is LNHDA, CDR2 SQIVND, per germline (reference sequence). The DNA of the CDR3 is TGTGCCAGTAGCAGCGGGCCCTACAATGAGCAGTTCTTC. Its protein is CASSSGPYNEQFF.

The J gene is TRBJ1-2, the V gene TRBV12-3 or TRBV12-4, with TRBD1 identical over 7 bases. With 1 base clipped from V and 5 bases from J, the junction kept 1 base outside the gene matches. The CDR3 contains 13 residues. In DNA form, the CDR3 reads TGTGCCAGCAGTTTAGGACAGGGTTATGGCTACACCTTC. This encodes CASSLGQGYGYTF.

This chain uses TRBV18 with TRBJ1-5; possibly TRBD1 for D (6 bases). Between the trimmed V and J ends, which lost 5 bases and 4 bases, there was a span of 15 bases. This CDR3 has 15 amino acids. Germline assignment: CDR1 KGHSH and CDR2 LQKENI. CDR3 sequence: CASSTLGQTNQPQHF. The CDR3 nucleotides read TGTGCCAGCTCAACCCTCGGACAGACGAATCAGCCCCAGCATTTT.

J is TRBJ2-7 and V is TRBV11-3, with TRBD1 identical over 7 bases. Germline V gene sequence: CDR1 SGHNT, CDR2 YENEEA. The CDR3 spans 13 residues. V was clipped by 5 bases and J by 4 bases; unmatched bases: 5. This CDR3 reads CASSEGQLYEQYF. The DNA for the CDR3 is TGTGCCAGCAGCGAGGGACAGTTGTACGAGCAGTACTTC.

This clone was seen a single time. This rearrangement joins TRBV30 to TRBJ1-5, with 10 bases lining up with TRBD1. Germline loops: CDR1 GTSNPN, CDR2 SVGIG (reference sequence). The V segment lost 0 bases and the J segment 4 bases; nucleotides outside the gene matches: 15. The CDR3 loop spans 19 amino acids. CDR3 residues: CAWSVPTGGPLGLNQPQHF. The CDR3 nucleotides read TGTGCCTGGAGTGTACCGACAGGGGGCCCATTGGGGTTAAATCAGCCCCAGCATTTT.

V usage is TRBV9 and J usage is TRBJ2-1; 8 nucleotides line up with TRBD2. CDR3 size: 16 residues. Germline V gene data show CDR1 as SGDLS and CDR2 as YYNGEE. The J segment lost 4 bases and the V segment lost 0 bases, leaving 6 bases of the junction unmatched. This CDR3 is CASSVVAGTRYNEQFF. The CDR3 DNA reads TGTGCCAGCAGCGTAGTTGCCGGGACTAGGTACAATGAGCAGTTCTTC.

The CDR3 reads CASSVDSASGNTIYF. The CDR3 nucleotides are TGTGCCAGCAGCGTCGACAGTGCCTCTGGAAACACCATATATTTT. The chain has TRBV11-2 and TRBJ1-3; D possibly corresponds to TRBD1 (5 bases). Trimming left V 5 bases short and J 0 bases short, with 11 bases between. This CDR3 has 15 residues. Germline CDR1 SGHAT, CDR2 FQNNGV.

The rearrangement joins TRBV11-2 to TRBJ2-7; D is unresolved. This CDR3 is built from 12 residues. V was trimmed by 1 base and J by 7 bases, leaving 8 bases between them. Germline-derived CDR1 and CDR2 are SGHAT and FQNNGV. The CDR3 DNA reads as TGTGCCAGCAGCTTAGTGGTTAGAGAGCAGTACTTC. It is translated as CASSLVVREQYF. Based on the CDR3 plus reference TRBV11-2 and TRBJ2-7, the full variable domain is EAGVAQSPRYKIIEKRQSVAFWCNPISGHATLYWYQQILGQGPKLLIQFQNNGVVDDSQLPKDRFSAERLKGVDSTLKIQPAKLEDSAVYLCASSLVVREQYFGPGTRLTVT.

This chain uses TRBV10-3 with TRBJ2-5; TRBD2 aligns across 16 bases. The CDR3 length is 20 residues. The germline V gene has CDR1 ENHRY and CDR2 SYGVKD. The trim removed 5 bases at V and 2 bases at J, leaving 14 bases unmatched. In nucleotides, the CDR3 is TGTGCCATCAGTAACCCCCCGGGACTAGCGGGAGGGCCCCGGCAAGAGACCCAGTACTTC. It is translated as CAISNPPGLAGGPRQETQYF.

The rearrangement joins TRBV10-2 to TRBJ2-1, with a weak D call TRBD2 (6 bases). V shed 2 bases and J shed 6 bases, with 14 bases lying between them. There are 15 residues in the CDR3. The V gene's germline CDR1 is WSHSY and CDR2 SAAADI. Here the CDR3 DNA reads TGCGCCAGCAGTGAGGGGACTTTGGGGCTCAATGAGCAGTTCTTC. This translates into CASSEGTLGLNEQFF.

The V call is TRBV9, the J call TRBJ1-4, with 7 bases identical to TRBD1. Germline V gene data show CDR1 as SGDLS and CDR2 as YYNGEE. The CDR3 contains 14 residues. V lost 4 bases to trimming and J lost 5 bases; unmatched junction nucleotides: 5. CDR3 region: CASSPSTGNEKLFF. CDR3 bases: TGTGCCAGCAGCCCTTCGACAGGGAATGAAAAACTGTTTTTT.

The V and J genes are TRBV7-2 and TRBJ1-1; 7 positions agree with TRBD1. Trimming cost V 5 bases and J 11 bases; bases outside gene matches: 14. This CDR3 is built from 14 residues. Germline CDR1 SGHTA, CDR2 FQGNSA. The CDR3 DNA reads TGTGCCAGCAGCCACCCAGGACAGGCCCTGGGGGCTTTCTTT. It codes for CASSHPGQALGAFF.

V is TRBV15 and J is TRBJ1-1, with D possibly matching TRBD1 (6 bases). Looked up from germline, CDR1 is LNHNV and CDR2 is YYDKDF (reference sequence). Trimming stripped 0 bases from V and 8 bases from J, with 13 bases between. The CDR3 consists of 14 residues. CDR3 protein: CATSRDMVGTEAFF. The DNA of the CDR3 is TGTGCCACCAGCAGAGACATGGTAGGGACAGAAGCTTTCTTT.

The chain combines TRBV18 with TRBJ1-5, with a possible D match to TRBD1 (5 bases). Germline values: CDR1 KGHSH, CDR2 LQKENI. V dropped 3 bases and J dropped 6 bases, with 12 bases sitting between them. The CDR3 has 14 residues. The CDR3 sequence: CASSPIQGLQPQHF. CDR3 bases: TGTGCCAGCTCACCGATTCAGGGTCTTCAGCCCCAGCATTTT.

The chain joins TRBV28 to TRBJ2-3; 10 nucleotides line up with TRBD2. Germline V gene data show CDR1 as MDHEN and CDR2 as SYDVKM. V was clipped by 7 bases and J by 5 bases; unmatched bases: 12. This CDR3 comprises 16 residues. CDR3 loop: CASTSTGTSEGDTQYF. The CDR3 DNA reads as TGTGCCAGCACCTCAACCGGGACTAGCGAGGGAGATACGCAGTATTTT.